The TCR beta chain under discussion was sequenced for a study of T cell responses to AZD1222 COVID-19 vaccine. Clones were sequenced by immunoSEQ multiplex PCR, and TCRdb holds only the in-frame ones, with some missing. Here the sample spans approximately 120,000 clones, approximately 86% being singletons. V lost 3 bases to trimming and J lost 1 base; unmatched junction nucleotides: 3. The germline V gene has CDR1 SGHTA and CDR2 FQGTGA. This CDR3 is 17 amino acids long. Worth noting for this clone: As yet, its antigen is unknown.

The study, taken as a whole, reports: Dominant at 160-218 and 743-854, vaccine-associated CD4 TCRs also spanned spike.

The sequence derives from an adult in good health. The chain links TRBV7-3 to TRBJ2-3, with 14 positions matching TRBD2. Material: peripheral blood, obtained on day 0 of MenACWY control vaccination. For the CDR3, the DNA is TGTGCCAGCAGCTTGACTAGCGGGGGGGCTGGCACAGATACGCAGTATTTT. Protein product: CASSLTSGGAGTDTQYF.